One sample yielded the 11 T cell receptor beta chains listed below, sequenced in a study of T cell responses to AZD1222 COVID-19 vaccine. Assay: immunoSEQ multiplex PCR; the TCRdb copy retains only in-frame clones and omits some. The sample has under 150,000 clones, 91% seen once. The input for sequencing was peripheral blood, taken on day 0 of AZD1222 vaccination. The source is an adult in good health.

The chain is built from TRBV12-3 or TRBV12-4 and TRBJ2-2, with D perhaps matching TRBD1 (5 bases). V was pared by 4 bases and J by 7 bases, with 7 bases between. This CDR3 has 12 residues. The CDR3 DNA follows: TGTGCCAGCAGTTACAGGAACGGGGAGCTGTTTTTT. Protein sequence: CASSYRNGELFF.

This chain joins TRBV9 and TRBJ2-7, with 11 bases matching TRBD2. The J segment lost 0 bases and the V segment lost 0 bases, leaving 5 bases of the junction unmatched. Germline CDR1 and CDR2: SGDLS and YYNGEE. The CDR3 is 17 amino acids. CDR3 protein: CASSVGSGLAGSYEQYF. CDR3 sequence (DNA): TGTGCCAGCAGCGTAGGAAGTGGACTAGCGGGCTCCTACGAGCAGTACTTC.

The rearrangement links TRBV6-1 to TRBJ2-6; D is possibly TRBD1 (6 bases). This CDR3 region has 16 residues. Germline CDR1 and CDR2: MNHNS and SASEGT. V gave up 4 bases and J gave up 1 base, with 11 bases separating them. CDR3 sequence: CASSADSLSGANVLTF. DNA for the CDR3: TGTGCCAGCAGTGCGGACAGCCTATCTGGGGCCAACGTCCTGACTTTC.

J is TRBJ2-7 and V is TRBV4-2; 11 bases fit TRBD1. V lost 4 bases, J lost 6 bases, and 8 bases stayed unmatched. The CDR3 extends over 15 amino acids. Germline-derived CDR1 and CDR2 are LGHNA and YNFKEQ. The CDR3 sequence: CASSLSWTGGSEQYF. Written as DNA, the CDR3 is TGTGCCAGCAGCCTTTCGTGGACAGGGGGCTCCGAGCAGTACTTC.

This chain joins TRBV4-2 and TRBJ2-2; 15 positions agree with TRBD2. In germline, CDR1 is LGHNA, CDR2 YNFKEQ. The CDR3 has 17 amino acids. The junction had 5 bases not matched to a gene; V was cut back by 4 bases and J by 5 bases. The CDR3 here is CASSRGLAGGSTGELFF. The CDR3 DNA reads TGTGCCAGCAGCCGCGGACTAGCGGGAGGGAGTACCGGGGAGCTGTTTTTT.

This chain uses TRBV7-6 with TRBJ2-5; D is undetermined. CDR3 length: 14 residues. The V end lost 3 bases, the J end lost 2 bases, and 10 bases lay between the germline ends. Germline CDR1 reads SGHVS; CDR2 reads FNYEAQ. The CDR3 sequence: CASSFGPGQETQYF. The CDR3 coding sequence is TGTGCCAGCAGCTTCGGTCCTGGGCAAGAGACCCAGTACTTC.

The V call is TRBV13, the J call TRBJ1-1, with 9 bases identical to TRBD1. Trimming at V came to 5 bases and at J to 1 base, leaving 8 bases not matched to a gene. Germline-derived CDR1 and CDR2 are PRHDT and FYEKMQ (reference sequence). There are 16 residues in the CDR3. The CDR3 sequence: CASSRTGARRNTEAFF. Written as DNA, the CDR3 is TGTGCCAGCAGCCGGACAGGGGCTAGGCGGAACACTGAAGCTTTCTTT.

The chain is built from TRBV18 and TRBJ1-2, with TRBD1 identical over 7 bases. CDR1 is KGHSH, CDR2 LQKENI, per germline. This CDR3 spans 16 amino acids. The V segment lost 3 bases and the J segment 0 bases; nucleotides outside the gene matches: 7. Here the CDR3 DNA reads TGTGCCAGCTCACCGGCCACAGGGGATACTAACTATGGCTACACCTTC. Amino acids: CASSPATGDTNYGYTF.

This chain connects TRBV29-1 to TRBJ1-1; D may be TRBD1 (6 bases). V lost 6 bases, J lost 4 bases, and 12 bases lay in between. This CDR3 has 12 residues. CDR1 and CDR2 (germline): SQVTM, ANQGSEA. The CDR3 DNA follows: TGCAGCGTGAACAGGGATAGCACTGAAGCTTTCTTT. This gives the protein CSVNRDSTEAFF.

V and J are TRBV3-1 (or the pseudogene TRBV3-2) and TRBJ1-1; 8 bases map to TRBD1. Germline V lookup: CDR1 LGHDT, CDR2 YNNKEL (reference sequence). The ends lost 4 bases at V and 5 bases at J; junction bases unmatched: 3. This CDR3 is built from 13 residues. The CDR3 nucleotides read TGTGCCAGCAGCCGACAGGGGTGGACTGAAGCTTTCTTT. This gives the protein CASSRQGWTEAFF.

The chain links TRBV6-4 to TRBJ2-3; TRBD2 might be the D (6 bases). CDR1 is MRHNA and CDR2 is SNTAGT in the germline V gene. V lost 2 bases to trimming and J lost 6 bases, with 9 bases between them. The CDR3 runs 13 residues. CDR3 coding DNA: TGTGCCAGCAGTGACACGGGAGCGGATACGCAGTATTTT. Amino acids: CASSDTGADTQYF.